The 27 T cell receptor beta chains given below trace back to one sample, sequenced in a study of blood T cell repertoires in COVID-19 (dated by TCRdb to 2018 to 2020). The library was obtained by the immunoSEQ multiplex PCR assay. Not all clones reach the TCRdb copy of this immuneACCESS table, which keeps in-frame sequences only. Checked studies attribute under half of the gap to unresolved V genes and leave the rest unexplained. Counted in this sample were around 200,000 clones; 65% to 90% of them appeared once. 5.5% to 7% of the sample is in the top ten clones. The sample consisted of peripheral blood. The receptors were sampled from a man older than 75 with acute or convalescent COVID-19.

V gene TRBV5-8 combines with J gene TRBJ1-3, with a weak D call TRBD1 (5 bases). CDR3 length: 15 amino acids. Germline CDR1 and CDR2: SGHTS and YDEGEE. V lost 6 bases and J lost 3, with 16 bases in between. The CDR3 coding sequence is TGTGCCAGCACCCCCCGGGGGAGCCTTGGAAACACCATATATTTT. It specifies CASTPRGSLGNTIYF.

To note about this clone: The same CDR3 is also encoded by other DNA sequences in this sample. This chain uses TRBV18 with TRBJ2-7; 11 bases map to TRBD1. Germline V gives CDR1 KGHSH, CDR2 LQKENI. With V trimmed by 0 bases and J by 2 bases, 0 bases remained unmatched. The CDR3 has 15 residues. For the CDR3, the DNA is TGTGCCAGCTCACCACCGGGACAGGGGGCCTACGAGCAGTACTTC. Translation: CASSPPGQGAYEQYF.

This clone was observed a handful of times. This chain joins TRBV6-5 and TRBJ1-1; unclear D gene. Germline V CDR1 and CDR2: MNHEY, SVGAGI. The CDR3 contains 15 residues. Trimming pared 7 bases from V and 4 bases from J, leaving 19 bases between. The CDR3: CASTVSRSVSTEAFF. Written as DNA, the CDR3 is TGTGCCAGCACCGTAAGCAGGTCGGTGAGCACTGAAGCTTTCTTT.

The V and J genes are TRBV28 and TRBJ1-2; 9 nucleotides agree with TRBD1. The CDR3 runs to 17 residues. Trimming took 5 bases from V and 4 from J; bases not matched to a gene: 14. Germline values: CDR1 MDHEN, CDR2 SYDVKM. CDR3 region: CASSPPLTGGGPYGYTF. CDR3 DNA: TGTGCCAGCAGTCCCCCACTGACAGGGGGGGGTCCCTATGGCTACACCTTC.

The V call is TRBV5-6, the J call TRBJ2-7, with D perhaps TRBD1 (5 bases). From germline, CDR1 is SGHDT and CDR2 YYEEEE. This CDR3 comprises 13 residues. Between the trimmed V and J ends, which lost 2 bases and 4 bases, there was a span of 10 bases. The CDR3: CASSFGHRYEQYV. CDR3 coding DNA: TGTGCCAGCAGCTTTGGACACAGGTACGAGCAGTACGTC.

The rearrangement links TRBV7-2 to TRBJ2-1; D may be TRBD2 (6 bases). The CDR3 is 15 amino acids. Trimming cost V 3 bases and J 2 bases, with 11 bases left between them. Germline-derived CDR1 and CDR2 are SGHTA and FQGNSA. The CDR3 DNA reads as TGTGCCAGCAGCTTCGAGCGGGTAACCTACAATGAGCAGTTCTTC. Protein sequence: CASSFERVTYNEQFF.

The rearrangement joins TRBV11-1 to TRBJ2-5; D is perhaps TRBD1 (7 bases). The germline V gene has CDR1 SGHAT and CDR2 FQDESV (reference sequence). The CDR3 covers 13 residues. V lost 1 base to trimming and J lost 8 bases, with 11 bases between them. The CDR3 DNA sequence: TGTGCCAGCAGCTTAGGGCAGGGGGGTACCCAGTACTTC. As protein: CASSLGQGGTQYF.

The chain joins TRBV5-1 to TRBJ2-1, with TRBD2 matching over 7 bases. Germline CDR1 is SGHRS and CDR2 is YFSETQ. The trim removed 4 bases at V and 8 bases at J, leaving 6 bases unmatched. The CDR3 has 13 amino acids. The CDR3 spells CASSTGLTDEQFF. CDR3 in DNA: TGCGCCAGCAGCACGGGACTAACGGATGAGCAGTTCTTC.

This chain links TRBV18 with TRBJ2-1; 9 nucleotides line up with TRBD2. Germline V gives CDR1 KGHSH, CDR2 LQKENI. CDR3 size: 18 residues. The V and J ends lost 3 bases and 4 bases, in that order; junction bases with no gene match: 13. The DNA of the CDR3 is TGTGCCAGCTCACCCCCCTTTAAGAGCGGGAGGTCGTACAATGAGCAGTTCTTC. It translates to CASSPPFKSGRSYNEQFF.

The CDR3 DNA is TGTGCCAGTAGTATTAGGACGGCGGGAGGGCCTTATACGCAGTATTTT. Residues: CASSIRTAGGPYTQYF. The chain couples TRBV19 to TRBJ2-3; 9 positions match TRBD2. The CDR3 sequence is 16 residues long. Germline trimming cut 3 bases from V and 7 bases from J; bases unmatched to any gene: 11. CDR1 and CDR2 (germline): LNHDA, SQIVND (reference sequence).

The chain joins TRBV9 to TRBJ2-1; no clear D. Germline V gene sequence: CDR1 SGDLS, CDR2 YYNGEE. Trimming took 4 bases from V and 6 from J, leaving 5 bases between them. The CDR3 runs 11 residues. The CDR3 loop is CASSLFNEQFF. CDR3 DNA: TGTGCCAGCAGCTTATTCAATGAGCAGTTCTTC.

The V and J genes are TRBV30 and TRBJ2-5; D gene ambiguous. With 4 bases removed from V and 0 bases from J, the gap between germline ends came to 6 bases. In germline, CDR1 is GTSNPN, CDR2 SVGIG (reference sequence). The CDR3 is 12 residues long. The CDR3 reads CAWTVYQETQYF. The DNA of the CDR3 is TGTGCCTGGACAGTGTACCAAGAGACCCAGTACTTC.

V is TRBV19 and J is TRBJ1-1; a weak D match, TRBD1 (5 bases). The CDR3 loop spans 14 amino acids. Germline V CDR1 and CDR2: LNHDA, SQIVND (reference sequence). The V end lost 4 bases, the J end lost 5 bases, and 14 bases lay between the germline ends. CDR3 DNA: TGTGCCAGTAGTAATCAGGGTGGAAGGACTGAAGCTTTCTTT. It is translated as CASSNQGGRTEAFF.

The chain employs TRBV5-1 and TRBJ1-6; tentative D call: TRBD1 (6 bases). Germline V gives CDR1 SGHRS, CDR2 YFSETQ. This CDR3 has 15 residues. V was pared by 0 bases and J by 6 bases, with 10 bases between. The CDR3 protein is CASSLDTGFNSPLHF. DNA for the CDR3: TGCGCCAGCAGCTTGGACACAGGGTTTAATTCACCCCTCCACTTT.

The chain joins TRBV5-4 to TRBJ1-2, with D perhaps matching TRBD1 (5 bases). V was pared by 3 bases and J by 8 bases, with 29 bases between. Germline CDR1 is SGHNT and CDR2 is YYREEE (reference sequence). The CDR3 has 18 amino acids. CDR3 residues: CASSSSSGRANFAPGYTF. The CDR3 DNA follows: TGTGCCAGCAGCTCGAGCAGTGGCAGGGCTAACTTTGCTCCGGGCTACACCTTC.

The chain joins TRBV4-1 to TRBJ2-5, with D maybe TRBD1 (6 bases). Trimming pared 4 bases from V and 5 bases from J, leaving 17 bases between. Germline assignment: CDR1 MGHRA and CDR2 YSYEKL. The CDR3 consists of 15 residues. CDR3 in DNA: TGCGCCAGCAGCCGAGGAACGGGACAACTCGAGACCCAGTACTTC. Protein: CASSRGTGQLETQYF.

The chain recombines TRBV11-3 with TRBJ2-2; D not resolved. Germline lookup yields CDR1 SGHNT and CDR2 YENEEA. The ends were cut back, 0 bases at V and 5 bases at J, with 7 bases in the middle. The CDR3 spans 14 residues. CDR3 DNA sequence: TGTGCCAGCAGCTTAGATCGCGGTACCGGGGAGCTGTTTTTT. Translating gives CASSLDRGTGELFF.

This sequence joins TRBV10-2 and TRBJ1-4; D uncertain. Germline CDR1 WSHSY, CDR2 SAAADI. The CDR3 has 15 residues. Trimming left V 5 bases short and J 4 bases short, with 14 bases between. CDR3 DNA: TGCGCCAGCAGTTCGGGTACAAGCATTAATGAAAAACTGTTTTTT. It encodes CASSSGTSINEKLFF.

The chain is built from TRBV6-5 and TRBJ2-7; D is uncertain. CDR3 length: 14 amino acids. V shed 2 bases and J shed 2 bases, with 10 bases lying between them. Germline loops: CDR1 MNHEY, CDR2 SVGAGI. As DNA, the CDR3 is TGTGCCAGCAGTTACCGTCGCGGAGCCTACGAGCAGTACTTC. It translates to CASSYRRGAYEQYF.

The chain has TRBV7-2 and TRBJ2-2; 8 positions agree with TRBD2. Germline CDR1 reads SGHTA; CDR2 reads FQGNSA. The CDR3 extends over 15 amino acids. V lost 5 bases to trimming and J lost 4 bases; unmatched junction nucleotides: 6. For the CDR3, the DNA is TGTGCCAGCAGCATGGGACTAGTGGTCACCGGGGAGCTGTTTTTT. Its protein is CASSMGLVVTGELFF.

CDR3 bases: TGCGCCAGCAGCCAAGAGGGGACAGGGTCACCTCTTGGCTACACCTTC. Encoded protein: CASSQEGTGSPLGYTF. The chain is built from TRBV4-1 and TRBJ1-2; 9 bases are shared with TRBD1. CDR1 and CDR2 from the germline V gene are MGHRA and YSYEKL. The CDR3 loop spans 16 amino acids. The V and J ends lost 0 bases and 7 bases, in that order; junction bases with no gene match: 9.

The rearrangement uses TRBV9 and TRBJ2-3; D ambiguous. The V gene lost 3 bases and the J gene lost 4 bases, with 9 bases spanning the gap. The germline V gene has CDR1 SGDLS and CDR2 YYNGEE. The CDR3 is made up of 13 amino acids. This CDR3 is CASSDGPADTQYF. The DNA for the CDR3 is TGTGCCAGCAGCGATGGGCCCGCAGATACGCAGTATTTT.

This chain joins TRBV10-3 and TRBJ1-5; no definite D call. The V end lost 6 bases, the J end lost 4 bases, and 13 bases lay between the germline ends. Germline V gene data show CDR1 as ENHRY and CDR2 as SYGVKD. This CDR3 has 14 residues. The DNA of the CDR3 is TGTGCCATCAGGGACCCCTCGGGAAATCAGCCCCAGCATTTT. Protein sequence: CAIRDPSGNQPQHF.

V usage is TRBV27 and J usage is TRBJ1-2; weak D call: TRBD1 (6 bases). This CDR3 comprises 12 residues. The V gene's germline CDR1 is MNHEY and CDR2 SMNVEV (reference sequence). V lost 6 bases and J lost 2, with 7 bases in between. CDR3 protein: CASRTGNYGYTF. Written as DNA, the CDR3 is TGTGCCAGCAGGACAGGCAACTATGGCTACACCTTC.

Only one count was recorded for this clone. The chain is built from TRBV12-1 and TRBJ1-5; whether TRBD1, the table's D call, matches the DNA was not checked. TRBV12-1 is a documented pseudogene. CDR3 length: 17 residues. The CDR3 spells CARGTGAGGALDQPQHF. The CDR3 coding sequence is TGTGCCAGAGGGACTGGGGCAGGGGGCGCGTTGGACCAGCCCCAGCATTTT.

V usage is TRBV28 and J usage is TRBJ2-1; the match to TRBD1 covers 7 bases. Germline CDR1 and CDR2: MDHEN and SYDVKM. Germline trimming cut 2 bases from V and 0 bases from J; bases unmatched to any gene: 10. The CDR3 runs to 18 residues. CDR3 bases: TGTGCCAGCAGTTTACTCCGGCCGGGACAGTACTCCTACAATGAGCAGTTCTTC. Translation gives CASSLLRPGQYSYNEQFF.

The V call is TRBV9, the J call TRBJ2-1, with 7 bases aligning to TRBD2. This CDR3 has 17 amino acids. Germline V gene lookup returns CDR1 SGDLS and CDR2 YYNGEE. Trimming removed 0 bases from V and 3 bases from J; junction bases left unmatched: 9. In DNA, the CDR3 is TGTGCCAGCAGCGTAGCGGCTGCGGGGGTAGTCTACAATGAGCAGTTCTTC. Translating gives CASSVAAAGVVYNEQFF.